These 29 T cell receptor beta chains were all obtained from the same sample, sequenced in a study of Tregs in tolerant kidney transplant recipients. Profiling relied on immunoSEQ multiplex PCR, and the TCRdb table lists in-frame clones only, not all of them. The repertoire holds approximately 8,000 clones, nearly 35% seen once, with about 6% in the top ten. CFSE-labeled recipient PBMCs were cultured more than five days with irradiated graft donor PBMCs, then FACS-sorted. For these TCRs, the target antigens are not known. The specimen comprised CD8+ T cells from blood cultured with allogeneic cells, sampled before the transplant. The receptors were gathered from a human patient who received a combined kidney and bone marrow transplant.

This clone has just a few counts. The chain is built from TRBV7-6 and TRBJ1-2; D not certain. Per the germline V gene, CDR1 is SGHVS and CDR2 is FNYEAQ. The CDR3 extends over 13 amino acids. V was trimmed by 3 bases and J by 1 base, leaving 6 bases between them. CDR3: CASSFDFNYGYTF. CDR3 coding DNA: TGTGCCAGCAGCTTCGACTTTAACTATGGCTACACCTTC.

The chain recombines TRBV9 with TRBJ2-3; weak D call: TRBD2 (6 bases). Germline values: CDR1 SGDLS, CDR2 YYNGEE. The CDR3 is made up of 15 amino acids. The germline V and J ends were trimmed by 1 base and 6 bases, with 15 bases remaining between them. CDR3 nucleotide sequence: TGTGCCAGCAGCGTATGGGCTAGCGCTGTGGATACGCAGTATTTT. It specifies CASSVWASAVDTQYF.

This clone was detected only a few times. The chain links TRBV5-4 to TRBJ1-2; TRBD1 is a possible D gene (6 bases). Trimming cost V 4 bases and J 4 bases, with 14 bases left between them. The CDR3 contains 14 residues. The germline CDR1 and CDR2 sequences are SGHNT and YYREEE (reference sequence). CDR3 coding DNA: TGTGCCAGCAGCCAACAGGGACGGGGCTATGGCTACACCTTC. It codes for CASSQQGRGYGYTF. Combining the CDR3 with reference TRBV5-4 and TRBJ1-2 gives the whole variable domain ETGVTQSPTHLIKTRGQQVTLRCSSQSGHNTVSWYQQALGQGPQFIFQYYREEENGRGNFPPRFSGLQFPNYSSELNVNALELDDSALYLCASSQQGRGYGYTFGSGTRLTVV.

The V gene is TRBV9, the J gene TRBJ2-7; a weak D match, TRBD1 (6 bases). V was pared by 0 bases and J by 1 base, with 11 bases between. The CDR3 runs to 15 residues. Per germline, CDR1 SGDLS and CDR2 YYNGEE. CDR3 coding DNA: TGTGCCAGCAGCGTAGCAGGGGTGGAATCCTACGAGCAGTACTTC. As protein: CASSVAGVESYEQYF. The full variable domain, rest sourced from reference TRBV9 and TRBJ2-7, is DSGVTQTPKHLITATGQRVTLRCSPRSGDLSVYWYQQSLDQGLQFLIQYYNGEERAKGNILERFSAQQFPDLHSELNLSSLELGDSALYFCASSVAGVESYEQYFGPGTRLTVT.

The V call is TRBV7-9, the J call TRBJ2-7; D possibly corresponds to TRBD2 (5 bases). This CDR3 comprises 15 residues. Deletions cut 5 bases from V and 6 bases from J, with 20 bases between. Per the germline V gene, CDR1 is SEHNR and CDR2 is FQNEAQ (reference sequence). DNA of the CDR3: TGTGCCAGCAGCGAAGCGGATTCAGCCTACGGCGAGCAGTACTTC. Its translation is CASSEADSAYGEQYF.

Comments on this clone: It differs at one base from a far larger clone, so likely a read error. The chain combines TRBV5-4 with TRBJ2-7; D gene ambiguous. The length of the CDR3 is 13 residues. V dropped 6 bases and J dropped 1 base, with 11 bases sitting between them. Germline V lookup: CDR1 SGHNT, CDR2 YYREEE (reference sequence). CDR3 in amino acids: CASNFGKSYEQYF. As DNA, the CDR3 is TGTGCCAGCAACTTTGGCAAGTCCTACGAGCAGTACTTC.

The V gene is TRBV16, the J gene TRBJ2-7, with 8 bases matching TRBD1. CDR3 size: 14 residues. With V trimmed by 4 bases and J by 5 bases, 7 bases remained unmatched. Germline lookup yields CDR1 KGHSY and CDR2 FQNENV. The CDR3: CASSLQAGGDEQYF. In DNA, the CDR3 is TGTGCCAGCAGCCTCCAGGCAGGGGGCGACGAGCAGTACTTC.

This clone was observed a few times. CDR3 nucleotides: TGTGCCAGCCACGGAGACTCCTACGAGCAGTACTTC. It specifies CASHGDSYEQYF. The rearrangement links TRBV11-2 to TRBJ2-7, with D unclear. This CDR3 has 12 amino acids. Germline V lookup: CDR1 SGHAT, CDR2 FQNNGV. With 8 bases removed from V and 0 bases from J, the gap between germline ends came to 8 bases.

The V and J genes are TRBV4-2 and TRBJ2-4; 8 bases map to TRBD2. CDR3 length: 13 residues. V gave up 0 bases and J gave up 13 bases; unmatched junction bases: 5. Per germline, CDR1 LGHNA and CDR2 YNFKEQ. The CDR3 coding sequence is TGTGCCAGCAGCCAAGAAGGGGCGGGAGGACAGTACTTC. Encoded protein: CASSQEGAGGQYF.

This rearrangement joins TRBV4-2 to TRBJ2-2; TRBD2 aligns across 8 bases. The CDR3 sequence is 15 residues long. Germline trimming cut 4 bases from V and 8 bases from J; bases unmatched to any gene: 9. CDR1 and CDR2 from the germline V gene are LGHNA and YNFKEQ. The CDR3 sequence is CASSPVRSGTGELFF. In nucleotides, the CDR3 is TGTGCCAGCAGCCCGGTTCGTAGCGGGACAGGGGAGCTGTTTTTT.

This chain uses TRBV13 with TRBJ2-7; 10 positions match TRBD1. Germline values: CDR1 PRHDT, CDR2 FYEKMQ (reference sequence). The CDR3 length is 16 residues. Trimming at V came to 5 bases and at J to 2 bases, leaving 9 bases not matched to a gene. This CDR3 reads CASSRTRGTGAYEQYF. CDR3 coding DNA: TGTGCCAGCAGCCGCACCCGCGGGACAGGGGCCTACGAGCAGTACTTC. Based on the CDR3 plus reference TRBV13 and TRBJ2-7, the full variable domain is AAGVIQSPRHLIKEKRETATLKCYPIPRHDTVYWYQQGPGQDPQFLISFYEKMQSDKGSIPDRFSAQQFSDYHSELNMSSLELGDSALYFCASSRTRGTGAYEQYFGPGTRLTVT.

This clone was counted between two and nine times. The V call is TRBV7-3, the J call TRBJ2-7; 7 nucleotides agree with TRBD2. The CDR3 loop spans 14 amino acids. After removal of 2 bases from V and 2 bases from J, the junction contained 3 bases not matched to a gene. Per germline, CDR1 SGHTA and CDR2 FQGTGA. This CDR3 is CASSLGGGTYEQYF. The CDR3 DNA reads TGTGCCAGCAGCTTAGGGGGGGGGACCTACGAGCAGTACTTC. Filled out from reference TRBV7-3 and TRBJ2-7, the complete variable domain reads GAGVSQTPSNKVTEKGKYVELRCDPISGHTALYWYRQSLGQGPEFLIYFQGTGAADDSGLPNDRFFAVRPEGSVSTLKIQRTERGDSAVYLCASSLGGGTYEQYFGPGTRLTVT.

The J gene is TRBJ1-1, the V gene TRBV5-4, with 7 nucleotides matching TRBD1. The CDR3 runs 15 residues. Germline lookup yields CDR1 SGHNT and CDR2 YYREEE (reference sequence). The junction had 12 bases not matched to a gene; V was cut back by 4 bases and J by 6 bases. CDR3 loop: CASSKKTDRPSEAFF. The CDR3 nucleotides read TGTGCCAGCAGCAAAAAAACGGACAGGCCCTCTGAAGCTTTCTTT.

The chain links TRBV27 to TRBJ2-3, with 9 bases matching TRBD2. The V gene end was trimmed by 6 bases and the J gene end by 4 bases; junction bases not matched to a gene: 11. This CDR3 is 16 amino acids long. Germline V gene data show CDR1 as MNHEY and CDR2 as SMNVEV (reference sequence). The CDR3 spells CASSQILAGGPDTQYF. In DNA, the CDR3 is TGTGCCAGCAGCCAAATTCTGGCGGGGGGGCCAGATACGCAGTATTTT.

The V and J genes are TRBV11-1 and TRBJ1-2; D gene uncertain. V shed 2 bases and J shed 5 bases, with 18 bases lying between them. Germline V CDR1 and CDR2: SGHAT, FQDESV (reference sequence). The CDR3 is made up of 16 amino acids. CDR3 amino acids: CASSLTVLEGFYGYTF. The CDR3 DNA is TGTGCCAGCAGCTTAACGGTCTTAGAGGGCTTTTATGGCTACACCTTC.

This clone occurred a few times. The rearrangement joins TRBV11-3 to TRBJ2-2; D not certain. Germline CDR1 and CDR2: SGHNT and YENEEA. The CDR3 loop spans 15 amino acids. V was shortened by 3 bases and J by 1 base, with 9 bases between the two germline ends. This CDR3 reads CASSFVRGNTGELFF. The CDR3 DNA is TGTGCCAGCAGCTTTGTTAGAGGGAACACCGGGGAGCTGTTTTTT.

By sample share, this clone is medium-sized (0.01 to 0.1%). The chain combines TRBV19 with TRBJ1-1; TRBD1 matches 7 bases. This CDR3 is built from 15 residues. Trimming at V came to 5 bases and at J to 1 base, leaving 7 bases not matched to a gene. The germline gives CDR1 LNHDA, CDR2 SQIVND (reference sequence). DNA of the CDR3: TGTGCCAGTAGTTTCCAGGGGGTAGGGAACACTGAAGCTTTCTTT. Protein: CASSFQGVGNTEAFF.

The chain joins TRBV7-9 to TRBJ2-1; D might be TRBD1 (7 bases). CDR1 SEHNR and CDR2 FQNEAQ come from the germline V gene (reference sequence). Between the trimmed V and J ends, which lost 7 bases and 1 base, there was a span of 11 bases. The CDR3 length is 14 residues. CDR3: CASIQGGSYNEQFF. The CDR3 DNA sequence: TGTGCCAGCATTCAGGGGGGTTCCTACAATGAGCAGTTCTTC. The variable domain in full, completed from reference TRBV7-9 and TRBJ2-1, reads DTGVSQNPRHKITKRGQNVTFRCDPISEHNRLYWYRQTLGQGPEFLTYFQNEAQLEKSRLLSDRFSAERPKGSFSTLEIQRTEQGDSAMYLCASIQGGSYNEQFFGPGTRLTVL.

This clone was found a few times. The sample holds other DNA sequences that translate to the same CDR3. V is TRBV6-1 and J is TRBJ2-7; possible D gene TRBD1, 6 bases. V gave up 10 bases and J gave up 4 bases, with 20 bases separating them. This CDR3 is built from 14 residues. Germline values: CDR1 MNHNS, CDR2 SASEGT. The DNA of the CDR3 is TGTGCCATCAATGAAAGGGGGACGGCATACGAGCAGTACTTC. Encoded protein: CAINERGTAYEQYF.

The rearrangement joins TRBV6-5 to TRBJ2-3, with D perhaps matching TRBD2 (6 bases). Trimming removed 1 base at V and 0 bases at J, with 8 bases between. Germline V gene data show CDR1 as MNHEY and CDR2 as SVGAGI. This CDR3 is 15 amino acids long. This CDR3 is CASSYWSGSTDTQYF. As DNA, the CDR3 is TGTGCCAGCAGTTACTGGAGCGGGAGCACAGATACGCAGTATTTT.

Judged by abundance, this clone is medium-sized. The chain links TRBV5-4 to TRBJ2-7; TRBD2 agrees at 8 bases. The germline gives CDR1 SGHNT, CDR2 YYREEE (reference sequence). J was trimmed by 4 bases and V by 4 bases; bases with no gene match: 7. This CDR3 is 14 amino acids long. Here the CDR3 DNA reads TGTGCCAGCAGCAGAACGGGAGGGCCTTACGAGCAGTACTTC. Translation: CASSRTGGPYEQYF.

The chain uses TRBV7-2 and TRBJ2-3, with a possible D match to TRBD2 (6 bases). The V gene's germline CDR1 is SGHTA and CDR2 FQGNSA. The CDR3 consists of 15 residues. With 3 bases removed from V and 2 bases from J, the gap between germline ends came to 12 bases. The CDR3 DNA follows: TGTGCCAGCAGCTTTCTAGCGCGACTCACAGATACGCAGTATTTT. As protein: CASSFLARLTDTQYF. The full variable domain, rest sourced from reference TRBV7-2 and TRBJ2-3, is GAGVSQSPSNKVTEKGKDVELRCDPISGHTALYWYRQSLGQGLEFLIYFQGNSAPDKSGLPSDRFSAERTGGSVSTLTIQRTQQEDSAVYLCASSFLARLTDTQYFGPGTRLTVL.

This clone was seen more than once but under ten times. The CDR3 protein is CASSLARGGFHYEQYF. CDR3 sequence (DNA): TGTGCCAGCAGCTTAGCAAGGGGGGGATTTCACTACGAGCAGTACTTC. The V call is TRBV11-2, the J call TRBJ2-7; tentatively, D is TRBD2 (7 bases). Germline V gene data show CDR1 as SGHAT and CDR2 as FQNNGV. Trimming took 1 base from V and 3 from J, leaving 16 bases between them. The CDR3 length is 16 residues.

V usage is TRBV9 and J usage is TRBJ2-2, with TRBD1 matching over 8 bases. The CDR3 has 14 amino acids. Trimming cost V 3 bases and J 6 bases; bases outside gene matches: 4. Per germline, CDR1 SGDLS and CDR2 YYNGEE. Here the CDR3 reads CASSDETGAGELFF. DNA of the CDR3: TGTGCCAGCAGCGATGAGACAGGGGCCGGGGAGCTGTTTTTT.

This clone has just a few counts. V usage is TRBV7-3 and J usage is TRBJ2-7, with D possibly being TRBD2 (5 bases). The CDR3 runs to 15 residues. The germline V gene has CDR1 SGHTA and CDR2 FQGTGA. V was cut by 4 bases and J by 0 bases, with 13 bases left in between. Here the CDR3 reads CASSSPRGYSYEQYF. The CDR3, as DNA: TGTGCCAGCAGCTCACCGCGAGGGTACTCCTACGAGCAGTACTTC. The full variable domain, rest sourced from reference TRBV7-3 and TRBJ2-7, is GAGVSQTPSNKVTEKGKYVELRCDPISGHTALYWYRQSLGQGPEFLIYFQGTGAADDSGLPNDRFFAVRPEGSVSTLKIQRTERGDSAVYLCASSSPRGYSYEQYFGPGTRLTVT.

The chain couples TRBV6-1 to TRBJ2-7; no reliable D call. The CDR3 spans 14 residues. Germline V gives CDR1 MNHNS, CDR2 SASEGT. The DNA for the CDR3 is TGTGCTTTTTATATGAGGAAGACGGCATACGAGCAGTACTTC. It translates to CAFYMRKTAYEQYF.

The chain has TRBV27 and TRBJ1-5, with D possibly TRBD1 on 6 matching bases. V lost 2 bases and J 6 bases, leaving 14 bases between the germline ends. The CDR3 length is 15 residues. Germline lookup yields CDR1 MNHEY and CDR2 SMNVEV (reference sequence). CDR3: CASSLLPVRGQPQHF. The CDR3 bases are TGTGCCAGCAGTTTACTACCGGTCAGGGGTCAGCCCCAGCATTTT.

The rearrangement uses TRBV5-1 and TRBJ1-3; D remains ambiguous. Looked up from germline, CDR1 is SGHRS and CDR2 is YFSETQ. Deletions cut 2 bases from V and 0 bases from J, with 9 bases between. CDR3 length: 15 amino acids. The CDR3 loop reads CASSFTPVSGNTIYF. CDR3 bases: TGCGCCAGCAGCTTCACCCCAGTCTCTGGAAACACCATATATTTT. Full variable domain (outside the CDR3, taken from reference TRBV5-1 and TRBJ1-3): KAGVTQTPRYLIKTRGQQVTLSCSPISGHRSVSWYQQTPGQGLQFLFEYFSETQRNKGNFPGRFSGRQFSNSRSEMNVSTLELGDSALYLCASSFTPVSGNTIYFGEGSWLTVV.

This rearrangement joins TRBV7-6 to TRBJ2-2; 10 bases line up with TRBD2. The CDR3 runs to 15 residues. Germline CDR1 reads SGHVS; CDR2 reads FNYEAQ. After removal of 5 bases from V and 7 bases from J, the junction contained 7 bases not matched to a gene. The CDR3: CASSPTSGAGGELFF. The CDR3 nucleotides read TGTGCCAGCAGCCCAACTAGCGGGGCGGGCGGGGAGCTGTTTTTT.